These T cell receptor beta chains were read from a single sample in a study of blood T cell repertoires in COVID-19. The data were produced by immunoSEQ multiplex PCR, yet TCRdb's version contains in-frame clones alone and is incomplete. The sample shows 130,000 to 150,000 clones, over 70% of them seen only once. Sample: peripheral blood. All receptors derive from an older woman with acute or convalescent COVID-19. The CDR3 runs from the conserved cysteine through the conserved F or W.

v_gene	j_gene	CDR3aa
TRBV6-1	TRBJ2-7	CASSEGRSQYEQYF
TRBV28	TRBJ1-1	CASSGLTAMNTEAFF
TRBV7-9	TRBJ2-1	CASSLAAGMDNEQFF
TRBV2	TRBJ2-2	CASSGRDRTNTGELFF
TRBV6-4	TRBJ1-1	CASPRQGLNTEAFF
TRBV30	TRBJ1-1	CACQTMGLNTEAFF
TRBV7-2	TRBJ2-7	CASSVGLAGIYEQYF
TRBV2	TRBJ1-2	CASSAQGRVTF
TRBV27	TRBJ2-7	CASRRQGRYEQYF
TRBV7-2	TRBJ2-1	CASSREAASYNEQFF
TRBV7-6	TRBJ2-3	CASSRTSGGTDTQYF
TRBV7-9	TRBJ2-3	CASSLALTGGIDTQYF
TRBV28	TRBJ2-7	CASSLSSSGGYYYEQYF